Here is one T cell receptor beta chain with its context. The antigen is not known. Germline V gives CDR1 SGHDT, CDR2 YYEEEE. CDR3 length: 14 residues. Trimming pared 1 base from V and 5 bases from J, leaving 13 bases between. The sample comes from a study of ipilimumab plus nivolumab after autologous stem cell transplantation. Study-level results: Per the authors, repertoire, Treg and microbiota data justify further study.

Here immunoSEQ multiplex PCR was the method, and the copy in TCRdb shows in-frame clones only, minus some. Counted here are 15,000 to 20,000 clones, 80% occurring once; the ten biggest clones make up around 9.6%. Starting 14 to 28 days after autologous transplant, ipilimumab 1 mg/kg was given. Patients received nivolumab 3 mg/kg at weeks 1, 4, 7, 10, then fortnightly to week 26. The receptor was derived from a male donor with diffuse large B-cell lymphoma. V usage is TRBV5-6 and J usage is TRBJ2-7, with D unclear. The specimen comprised PBMCs, sampled in a trial of ipilimumab plus nivolumab as post-transplant consolidation. The CDR3 region has the DNA TGTGCCAGCAGCTTGTGGCGCGATGCGGACGAGCAGTACTTC. This translates into CASSLWRDADEQYF. The full variable domain, in which reference TRBV5-6 and TRBJ2-7 provide the parts outside the CDR3, is DAGVTQSPTHLIKTRGQQVTLRCSPKSGHDTVSWYQQALGQGPQFIFQYYEEEERQRGNFPDRFSGHQFPNYSSELNVNALLLGDSALYLCASSLWRDADEQYFGPGTRLTVT.